This T cell receptor (beta chain) was captured by sequencing in a study of blood T cell repertoires in COVID-19. Study as a whole: The cDNA or gDNA used as material had been derived from T cells, B-cell-depleted T cells, or PBMCs.

V was cut by 3 bases and J by 9 bases, with 15 bases left in between. CDR3 length equals 13 residues. CDR1 and CDR2 (germline): SQVTM, ANQGSEA. Original processing methods: For nucleated cells, counts were estimated from reference gene primer amplification. Method: immunoSEQ multiplex PCR; TCRdb's copy keeps in-frame clones and lacks some. The V and J calls and clone size come from that table; D and trimming were worked out from the DNA. The profile shows 250,000 to 350,000 clones, around nine tenths of them singletons. Material: peripheral blood. This rearrangement joins TRBV29-1 to TRBJ2-1; no definite D call. The receptor comes from a woman aged 55 to 70 with acute or convalescent COVID-19. In DNA form, the CDR3 reads TGCAGCGTTGACTCTGGCAAGTTTGCTGAGCAGTTCTTC. Its translation is CSVDSGKFAEQFF.